A selection of T cell receptor beta chains follows, all from one sample in a study of blood T cell repertoires in COVID-19. Profiled with immunoSEQ multiplex PCR; TCRdb holds only in-frame clones, not every one. In the table there are about 140,000 clones, about 90% of which are singletons. What was sequenced was peripheral blood. The receptors stem from a woman aged 45-59 years with acute or convalescent COVID-19. CDR3s include the opening cysteine and the closing phenylalanine or tryptophan. A D gene is named only where the DNA matches it firmly. Expanded clones get a size class; other rows say once, few or many, or leave the size out.

d_gene,abundance,v_gene,j_gene,CDR3aa,CDR3nt
TRBD2,once,TRBV7-3,TRBJ2-3,CASSMRERGRSTDTQYF,TGTGCCAGCAGTATGCGGGAGAGAGGAAGGAGCACAGATACGCAGTATTTT
NA,once,TRBV5-4,TRBJ1-3,CASSLEGRVGNTIYF,TGTGCCAGCAGCTTGGAGGGGCGCGTCGGAAACACCATATATTTT
TRBD2,NA,TRBV5-1,TRBJ2-1,CASSLELAGPRDEQFF,TGCGCCAGCAGCTTGGAACTAGCGGGACCAAGGGATGAGCAGTTCTTC
TRBD1,NA,TRBV28,TRBJ1-2,CASSTQGLGGYTF,TGTGCCAGCAGTACACAGGGGTTGGGTGGCTACACCTTC
NA,NA,TRBV9,TRBJ1-6,CASSEGVGSPLHF,TGTGCCAGCAGCGAGGGAGTCGGCTCACCCCTCCACTTT
TRBD2,NA,TRBV3-1/TRBV3-2,TRBJ2-5,CASSQVSSGGETQYF,TGTGCCAGCAGCCAAGTATCTAGCGGGGGAGAGACCCAGTACTTC
NA,NA,TRBV6-1,TRBJ2-1,CASSEHLSSYNEQFF,TGTGCCAGCAGTGAACATCTGAGCTCCTACAATGAGCAGTTCTTC
NA,NA,TRBV18,TRBJ2-5,CASSPTEETQYF,TGTGCCAGCTCGCCTACCGAGGAGACCCAGTACTTC
NA,NA,TRBV14,TRBJ1-1,CASSQGNREGAFF,TGTGCCAGCAGCCAAGGGAACAGGGAGGGAGCTTTCTTT
TRBD1,NA,TRBV5-3,TRBJ1-6,CARSADRQNSPLHF,TGTGCCAGAAGTGCGGACAGGCAAAATTCACCCCTCCACTTT
NA,NA,TRBV11-3,TRBJ2-3,CASSLGRVGNTQYF,TGTGCCAGCAGCTTAGGCAGGGTAGGAAATACGCAGTATTTT
NA,NA,TRBV7-8,TRBJ2-7,CASSPYGTYEQYF,TGTGCCAGCAGCCCCTACGGGACCTACGAGCAGTACTTC
TRBD1,NA,TRBV6-1,TRBJ1-5,CASSEASGTGQPQHF,TGTGCCAGCAGTGAAGCCTCAGGGACAGGGCAGCCCCAGCATTTT
TRBD1,NA,TRBV2,TRBJ1-2,CAGAPSGGYGYTF,TGTGCCGGGGCCCCTTCAGGGGGCTATGGCTACACCTTC
NA,NA,TRBV9,TRBJ1-6,CASSTGRDEGAFNSPLHF,TGTGCCAGCAGCACAGGGAGAGATGAGGGAGCGTTTAATTCACCCCTCCACTTT
NA,NA,TRBV19,TRBJ2-1,CASSTSNEQFF,TGTGCCAGTAGTACGTCCAATGAGCAGTTCTTC
NA,NA,TRBV20-1,TRBJ1-2,CSANPDGYTF,TGCAGTGCTAACCCAGATGGCTACACCTTC